Sequencing of this T cell receptor (beta chain) was carried out in a study of OX40 agonist ivuxolimab in advanced cancers. Here immunoSEQ multiplex PCR was the method, and the copy in TCRdb shows in-frame clones only, minus some. The table lists about 80,000 clones, about 92% of them singletons. The CDR3 spans 15 residues. Germline lookup yields CDR1 ENHRY and CDR2 SYGVKD. V was clipped by 5 bases and J by 4 bases; unmatched bases: 10. The chain recombines TRBV10-3 with TRBJ2-7; 8 nucleotides line up with TRBD2. Sequencing used CD4+ or CD8+ T cells sorted from blood, obtained in a trial of the OX40 agonist ivuxolimab. The TCR sequence derives from an adult with an advanced solid tumor such as melanoma, head and neck, liver or kidney cancer. The CDR3 nucleotides read TGTGCCATCAGTAGCCCAGTCGCGGGAGGATACGAGCAGTACTTC. Encoded protein: CAISSPVAGGYEQYF.